The rows below give T cell receptor beta chains drawn from one sample of a study of blood T cell repertoires in COVID-19. Assay used: immunoSEQ multiplex PCR; TCRdb lists only in-frame clones, some missing. The table lists about 180,000 clones, around 83% of them singletons. Material for sequencing was peripheral blood. These receptors were taken from a woman between 65 and 79 years old with COVID-19, enrolled during active disease. Both conserved end residues are trimmed from each CDR3.

CDR3 protein	J gene	V gene	CDR3 length
AIRLFTFYEQY	TRBJ2-7	TRBV10-3	11
AWRRDRVMNTEAF	TRBJ1-1	TRBV30	13
ASSWGRQAIYGYT	TRBJ1-2	TRBV7-8	13
ASSIESGGVRNQPQH	TRBJ1-5	TRBV19	15
ASSKAPPGLNSPLH	TRBJ1-6	TRBV6-1	14
ASSFSGRVVTGELF	TRBJ2-2	TRBV7-3	14
ASSYGGSSDTQY	TRBJ2-3	TRBV6-2/TRBV6-3	12
ASSLGQGRNTDTQY	TRBJ2-3	TRBV5-1	14
ASSLSGTIGGNTNQPQH	TRBJ1-5	TRBV7-9	17
ASSLIEGWSTEAF	TRBJ1-1	TRBV7-6	13